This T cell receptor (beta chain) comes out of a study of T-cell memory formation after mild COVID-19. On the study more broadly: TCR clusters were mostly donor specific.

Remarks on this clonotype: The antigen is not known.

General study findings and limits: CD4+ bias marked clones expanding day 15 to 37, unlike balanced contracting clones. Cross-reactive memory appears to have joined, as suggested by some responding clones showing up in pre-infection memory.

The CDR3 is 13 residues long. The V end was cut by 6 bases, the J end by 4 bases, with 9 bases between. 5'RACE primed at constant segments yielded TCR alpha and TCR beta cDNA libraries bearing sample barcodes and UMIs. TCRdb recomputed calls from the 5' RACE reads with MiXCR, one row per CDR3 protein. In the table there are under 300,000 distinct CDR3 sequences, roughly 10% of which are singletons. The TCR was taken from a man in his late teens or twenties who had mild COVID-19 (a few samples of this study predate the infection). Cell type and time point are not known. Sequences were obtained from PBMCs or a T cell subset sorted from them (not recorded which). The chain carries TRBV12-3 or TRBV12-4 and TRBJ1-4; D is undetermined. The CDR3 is CASRDSRNEKLFF. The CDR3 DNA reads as TGTGCCAGCAGGGACTCGCGTAATGAAAAACTGTTTTTT.